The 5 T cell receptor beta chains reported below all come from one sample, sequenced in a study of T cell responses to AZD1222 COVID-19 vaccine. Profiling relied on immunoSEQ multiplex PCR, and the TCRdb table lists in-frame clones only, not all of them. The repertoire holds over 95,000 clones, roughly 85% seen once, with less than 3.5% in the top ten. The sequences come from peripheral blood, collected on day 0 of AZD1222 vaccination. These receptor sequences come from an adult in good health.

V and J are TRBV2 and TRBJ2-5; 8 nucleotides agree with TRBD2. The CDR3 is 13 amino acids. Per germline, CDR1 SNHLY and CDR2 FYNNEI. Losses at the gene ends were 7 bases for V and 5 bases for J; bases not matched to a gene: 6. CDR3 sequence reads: CASIGRGVETQYF. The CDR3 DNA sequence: TGTGCCAGCATCGGGAGGGGGGTGGAGACCCAGTACTTC.

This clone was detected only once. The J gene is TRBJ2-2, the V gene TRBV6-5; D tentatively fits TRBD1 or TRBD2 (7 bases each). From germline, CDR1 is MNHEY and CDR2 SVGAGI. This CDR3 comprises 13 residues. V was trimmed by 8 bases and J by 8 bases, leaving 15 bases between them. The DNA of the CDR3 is TGTGCCAGCTGGGAGGGGGCGCGTGGGGAGCTGTTTTTT. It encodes CASWEGARGELFF.

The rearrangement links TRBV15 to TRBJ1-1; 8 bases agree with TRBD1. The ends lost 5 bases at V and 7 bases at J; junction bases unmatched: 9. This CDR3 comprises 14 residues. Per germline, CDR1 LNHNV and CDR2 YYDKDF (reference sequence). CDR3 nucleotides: TGTGCCACCAGCCCACAGGGGGAGGTGGATGAAGCTTTCTTT. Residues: CATSPQGEVDEAFF.

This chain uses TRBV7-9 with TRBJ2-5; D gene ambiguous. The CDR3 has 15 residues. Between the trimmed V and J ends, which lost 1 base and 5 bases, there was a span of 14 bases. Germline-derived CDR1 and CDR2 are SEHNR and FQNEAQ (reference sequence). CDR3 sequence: CASSLVSRSKETQYF. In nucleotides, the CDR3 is TGTGCCAGCAGCTTAGTATCCAGGAGTAAGGAGACCCAGTACTTC.

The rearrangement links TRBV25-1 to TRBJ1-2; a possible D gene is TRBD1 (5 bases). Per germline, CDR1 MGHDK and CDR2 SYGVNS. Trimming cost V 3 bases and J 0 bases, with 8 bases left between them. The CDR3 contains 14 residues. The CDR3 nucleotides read TGTGCCAGCAGTGAGGGGACGACTAACTATGGCTACACCTTC. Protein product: CASSEGTTNYGYTF.